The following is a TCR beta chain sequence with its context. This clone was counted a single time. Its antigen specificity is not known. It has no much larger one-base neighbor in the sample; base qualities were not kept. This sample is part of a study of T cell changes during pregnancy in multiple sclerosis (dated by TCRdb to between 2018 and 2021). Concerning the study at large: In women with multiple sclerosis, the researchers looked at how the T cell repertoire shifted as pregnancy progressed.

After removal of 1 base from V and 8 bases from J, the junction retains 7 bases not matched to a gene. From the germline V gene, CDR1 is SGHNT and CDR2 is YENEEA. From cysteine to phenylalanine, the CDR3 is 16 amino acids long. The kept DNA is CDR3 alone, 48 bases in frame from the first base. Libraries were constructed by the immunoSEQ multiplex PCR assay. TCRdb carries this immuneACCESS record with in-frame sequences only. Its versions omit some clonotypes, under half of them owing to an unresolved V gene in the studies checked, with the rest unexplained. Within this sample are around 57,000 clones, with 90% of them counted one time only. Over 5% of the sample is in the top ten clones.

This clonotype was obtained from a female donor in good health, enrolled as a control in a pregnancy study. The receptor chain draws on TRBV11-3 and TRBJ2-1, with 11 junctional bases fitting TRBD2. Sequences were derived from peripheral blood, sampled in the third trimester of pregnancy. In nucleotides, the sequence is TGTGCCAGCAGCTTAGTAGCGGGGGGGCTTCACGATGAGCAGTTCTTC. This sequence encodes CASSLVAGGLHDEQFF.